This entry concerns a single T cell receptor (beta chain). Germline assignment: CDR1 ENHRY and CDR2 SYGVKD. Trimming shortened V by 6 bases and J by 3 bases, and 15 bases separated the two germline ends. The CDR3 extends over 14 amino acids. In the original analysis: Scientists estimated how many nucleated cells there were by amplifying reference gene primers. Clones were sequenced by immunoSEQ multiplex PCR, and TCRdb holds only the in-frame ones, with some missing. The DNA was the basis for D and trimming; V, J and clone size are from that table. The table includes around 100,000 clones, more than 70% detected once. This entry is derived from a study of blood T cell repertoires in COVID-19. For the study at large: Samples of COVID-19 (acute and convalescent) were obtained from the United States, Italy and Spain. From T cells, B-cell-depleted T cells, or PBMCs came the material, which was cDNA or gDNA.

Sequencing was carried out using peripheral blood. The rearrangement links TRBV10-3 to TRBJ2-7, with a possible D match to TRBD2 (6 bases). The sequence came from a human donor in a cohort sampled during active COVID-19. The DNA of the CDR3 is TGTGCCATCAGGGATAGCGGAGGTAACTACGAGCAGTACTTC. It translates to CAIRDSGGNYEQYF.